The TCR beta chain described here comes from a study of blood T cells in healthy people across ages. General study points: Diversity was estimated from one million T cells, and these estimates were considered underestimates. Not knowing donor CMV status may have confounded expanded clonotype changes.

Donation came from healthy Caucasian individuals in Russia who were aged about 6 to 95. CDR1 LNHNV and CDR2 YYDKDF come from the germline V gene (reference sequence). CDR3 length: 14 residues. A second PCR, run for about 6 to 11 cycles, used a sample-barcoded 5' primer plus a J-beta primer mix. Template switching added a 12-random-nucleotide identifier to every cDNA molecule. In TCRdb, the 5' RACE reads were re-called with MiXCR into one record per CDR3 protein. The sample includes more than 1.4 million distinct CDR3 sequences, around two fifths of them seen just once. Concerning this clonotype: The target antigen is unknown.

V usage is TRBV15 and J usage is TRBJ2-7; 7 nucleotides agree with TRBD2. The assigned J gene may be wrong: the sequence end matches TRBJ2-4 better. This TCR was sampled from a woman between 18 and 30 years old in good health. The sequenced sample was blood. The CDR3, as DNA: TGTGCCACCAGCAGAGATGCGGGAGCGGGCATTCAGTACTTC. Translated: CATSRDAGAGIQYF.